These 28 T cell receptor beta chains were sequenced from one sample in a study of blood T cells in healthy people across ages. Primers used in a second PCR of roughly 6 to 12 cycles were a sample-barcoded 5' primer and a J-beta primer mix. Via MiXCR, TCRdb re-called the 5' RACE reads, giving one row per CDR3 protein. There are hundreds of thousands of distinct CDR3 sequences in the sample; 40% to 50% occur only once, and 15% to 25% lies in the top ten. The material sequenced was blood. These receptors all come from a man between 60 and 70 years old in good health.

This clonotype was picked up many times. The chain recombines TRBV18 with TRBJ2-5, with D tentatively TRBD2 (5 bases). V was trimmed by 3 bases and J by 4 bases, leaving 6 bases between them. Germline V CDR1 and CDR2: KGHSH, LQKENI. The CDR3 is 12 amino acids. The CDR3 nucleotides read TGTGCCAGCTCACCGGGAGTAGAGACCCAGTACTTC. It yields the protein CASSPGVETQYF.

This clonotype was seen many times. The V gene is TRBV12-3 or TRBV12-4, the J gene TRBJ2-1; weak D call: TRBD1 (6 bases). This CDR3 comprises 12 residues. The V end lost 5 bases, the J end lost 14 bases, and 16 bases lay between the germline ends. For the CDR3, the DNA is TGTGCCAGCAGTCAGCCCGGGACATCGGAGTTCTTC. Encoded protein: CASSQPGTSEFF.

This clonotype was detected only once. This chain's CDR3 is CASRPGRFPYSNQPQHF. CDR3 in DNA: TGTGCCAGCAGGCCGGGACGGTTTCCCTATAGCAATCAGCCCCAGCATTTT. The chain combines TRBV6-1 with TRBJ1-5; tentative D call: TRBD1 (5 bases). The CDR3 runs to 17 residues. Germline V gene data show CDR1 as MNHNS and CDR2 as SASEGT. V lost 6 bases and J 0 bases, leaving 18 bases between the germline ends.

The rearrangement links TRBV20-1 to TRBJ2-1, with a tentative D call TRBD1 (6 bases). The J call may be in error: the DNA end matches TRBJ2-7 better. This CDR3 contains 14 residues. Germline V lookup: CDR1 DFQATT, CDR2 SNEGSKA (reference sequence). CDR3 coding DNA: TGCAGTGCTAGTGGGAGTGGGGGCTACAATGAGCAGTACTTC. It specifies CSASGSGGYNEQYF.

In this sample, this clonotype turned up a few times. CDR3 in DNA: TGTGCCAGCAGCTTAGAGGGACTAGCGGGGGGGCGGAAGTTCTTC. This encodes CASSLEGLAGGRKFF. The chain carries TRBV7-2 and TRBJ2-1; 16 positions match TRBD2. This CDR3 has 15 amino acids. With V trimmed by 1 base and J by 14 bases, 5 bases remained unmatched. Germline assignment: CDR1 SGHTA and CDR2 FQGNSA.

In regard to this clonotype: One end of the junction varies from germline; a read error may be responsible. The J gene is TRBJ2-5, the V gene TRBV7-9; 7 positions match TRBD2. The CDR3 is 17 residues long. Germline V gene data show CDR1 as SEHNR and CDR2 as FQNEAQ (reference sequence). CDR3 bases: TGTGCCAGCAGCCAGACAGAGCAAGGACTAGTGGGCGAGACCCGGTACTTC. Translated: CASSQTEQGLVGETRYF.

In the case of this clonotype: It may be a read error: a sequence one base away is much more abundant. The genes are TRBV30 and TRBJ2-3; TRBD2 aligns across 11 bases. CDR3 size: 15 residues. From germline, CDR1 is GTSNPN and CDR2 SVGIG (reference sequence). The CDR3: CAWSKGTSGTDTLYF. CDR3 sequence (DNA): TGTGCCTGGAGCAAGGGGACTAGCGGCACAGATACGCTGTATTTT.

V is TRBV15 and J is TRBJ2-1; no clear D. The ends were cut back, 1 base at V and 5 bases at J, with 9 bases in the middle. CDR1 and CDR2 (germline): LNHNV, YYDKDF (reference sequence). This CDR3 spans 14 amino acids. CDR3 protein: CATSRARRNNEQFF. DNA of the CDR3: TGTGCCACCAGCAGAGCCAGGAGAAACAATGAGCAGTTCTTC.

V gene TRBV5-1 combines with J gene TRBJ2-7; TRBD2 matches at 13 bases. The V and J ends lost 4 bases and 3 bases, in that order; junction bases with no gene match: 16. The CDR3 contains 19 residues. The germline CDR1 and CDR2 sequences are SGHRS and YFSETQ. Written as DNA, the CDR3 is TGCGCCAGCAGCGCCCAGAAGACTAGCGGGGGGTACATTAGCTACGAGCAGTACTTC. It codes for CASSAQKTSGGYISYEQYF.

This clonotype was recorded a few times. This chain connects TRBV6-5 to TRBJ2-5; 7 bases are shared with TRBD2. V dropped 5 bases and J dropped 9; count of bases not matched to a gene: 12. The CDR3 spans 14 residues. Germline V CDR1 and CDR2: MNHEY, SVGAGI. For the CDR3, the DNA is TGTGCCAGCAGTGCCCCTGGGGGGGTGACAGCCCAGTACTTC. Protein product: CASSAPGGVTAQYF.

This clonotype was seen a single time. CDR3 sequence: CASSPGTIGETQYF. CDR3 bases: TGTGCCAGCAGCCCTGGGACCATAGGGGAGACCCAGTACTTC. The chain couples TRBV7-9 to TRBJ2-5, with D tentatively TRBD1 or TRBD2 (5 bases each). Trimming pared 5 bases from V and 5 bases from J, leaving 15 bases between. Germline assignment: CDR1 SEHNR and CDR2 FQNEAQ (reference sequence). This CDR3 has 14 amino acids.

The chain couples TRBV6-6 to TRBJ2-1; 10 bases fit TRBD1. The germline CDR1 and CDR2 sequences are MNHNY and SVGAGI (reference sequence). The CDR3 contains 10 residues. Losses at the gene ends were 8 bases for V and 15 bases for J; bases not matched to a gene: 4. In DNA form, the CDR3 reads TGTGCCAGCGGAGACAGGGGGCTGTTCTTC. Translation gives CASGDRGLFF.

Only a few counts were recorded for this clonotype. This chain connects TRBV30 to TRBJ1-1, with 7 nucleotides matching TRBD1. The CDR3 runs 15 residues. The V gene end was trimmed by 4 bases and the J gene end by 4 bases; junction bases not matched to a gene: 12. Germline CDR1 and CDR2: GTSNPN and SVGIG (reference sequence). CDR3 in amino acids: CAWTRGLGYSTEAFF. The CDR3 coding sequence is TGTGCCTGGACGAGGGGGCTCGGATATAGCACTGAAGCTTTCTTT.

This chain uses TRBV6-5 with TRBJ1-1; 7 bases line up with TRBD1. Germline CDR1 and CDR2: MNHEY and SVGAGI. The V and J ends lost 6 bases and 7 bases, in that order; junction bases with no gene match: 11. The CDR3 has 14 amino acids. CDR3: CASSRETGTVEAFF. The CDR3 DNA reads as TGTGCCAGCAGCCGGGAAACGGGGACAGTTGAAGCTTTCTTT.

The gene calls are TRBV6-1 and TRBJ2-5; D remains ambiguous. Germline V CDR1 and CDR2: MNHNS, SASEGT. The CDR3 contains 14 residues. Trimming removed 2 bases from V and 11 bases from J, with 18 bases in between. The CDR3 sequence is CASSERAGWNEQYF. CDR3 coding DNA: TGTGCCAGCAGTGAAAGGGCAGGATGGAATGAGCAGTACTTC.

This clonotype showed up just a few times. The chain couples TRBV9 to TRBJ2-6; D is unresolved. The CDR3 is made up of 13 amino acids. The V end lost 6 bases, the J end lost 2 bases, and 6 bases lay between the germline ends. Germline CDR1 reads SGDLS; CDR2 reads YYNGEE. The CDR3 spells CASTRPGANVLTF. The CDR3 DNA is TGTGCCAGCACACGACCTGGGGCCAACGTCCTGACTTTC.

This chain links TRBV25-1 with TRBJ1-2; 8 bases match TRBD1. V lost 3 bases, J lost 4 bases, and 4 bases stayed unmatched. CDR3 length equals 14 residues. The germline CDR1 and CDR2 sequences are MGHDK and SYGVNS. The CDR3 DNA sequence: TGTGCCAGCAGTGATTGGACAGGGACCTATGGCTACACCTTC. Its translation is CASSDWTGTYGYTF.

This clonotype was seen once. This rearrangement joins TRBV20-1 to TRBJ1-1, with TRBD1 matching over 7 bases. CDR3 length: 15 residues. V was clipped by 5 bases and J by 3 bases; unmatched bases: 12. The germline V gene encodes CDR1 DFQATT and CDR2 SNEGSKA (reference sequence). The CDR3 coding sequence is TGCAGTGCTGAACCTCCGGACAGGCGCTACACTGAAGCTTTCTTT. Protein: CSAEPPDRRYTEAFF.

V usage is TRBV27 and J usage is TRBJ1-3; tentatively, D is TRBD1 (5 bases). This CDR3 is 19 amino acids long. The germline V and J ends were trimmed by 2 bases and 2 bases, with 22 bases remaining between them. Looked up from germline, CDR1 is MNHEY and CDR2 is SMNVEV (reference sequence). The CDR3: CASSLGGWAEEFPGNTIYF. CDR3 DNA: TGTGCCAGCAGTTTAGGGGGTTGGGCGGAGGAGTTTCCTGGAAACACCATATATTTT.

The V call is TRBV7-9, the J call TRBJ1-2; TRBD1 is a possible D gene (6 bases). The germline gives CDR1 SEHNR, CDR2 FQNEAQ (reference sequence). This CDR3 is built from 14 residues. Trimming took 3 bases from V and 8 from J, leaving 16 bases between them. CDR3 in amino acids: CASSLNTGTIGYTF. The CDR3 nucleotides are TGTGCCAGCAGCTTGAACACCGGGACAATAGGCTACACCTTC.

This clonotype was detected a few times. The chain recombines TRBV5-1 with TRBJ2-7; 8 bases fit TRBD1. This CDR3 region has 15 residues. Trimming at V came to 0 bases and at J to 4 bases, leaving 6 bases not matched to a gene. Germline CDR1 SGHRS, CDR2 YFSETQ. The CDR3 DNA reads as TGCGCCAGCAGCTTGGAGACAGGGGTTAGGTACGAGCAGTACTTC. Amino acids: CASSLETGVRYEQYF.

The chain has TRBV20-1 and TRBJ2-1, with 11 bases aligning to TRBD2. CDR3 size: 17 residues. CDR1 is DFQATT and CDR2 is SNEGSKA in the germline V gene (reference sequence). Losses at the gene ends were 1 base for V and 2 bases for J; bases not matched to a gene: 7. CDR3 sequence reads: CSARGSGGAGTYNEQFF. The CDR3 bases are TGCAGTGCTAGAGGTAGCGGGGGGGCCGGAACCTACAATGAGCAGTTCTTC.

Note on this clonotype: Germline is not matched at one junction end, which may reflect a read error. The rearrangement links TRBV20-1 to TRBJ1-5; perhaps TRBD1 as D (5 bases). The CDR3 runs to 12 residues. The germline gives CDR1 DFQATT, CDR2 SNEGSKA (reference sequence). DNA of the CDR3: TGCTGTGCCCGGGACGAGTATCAGCCCCAGCATTTT. Its translation is CCARDEYQPQHF.

The gene calls are TRBV2 and TRBJ2-3, with no clear D. Germline CDR1 and CDR2: SNHLY and FYNNEI. This CDR3 is built from 17 residues. The V and J ends lost 6 bases and 1 base respectively, with 20 bases between them. The CDR3: CASRSTRTRFGTDTQYF. The DNA for the CDR3 is TGTGCCAGCAGGAGTACCCGAACCCGGTTTGGCACAGATACGCAGTATTTT.

The CDR3 here is CASRAHGNRPTYEQYF. CDR3 nucleotide sequence: TGTGCCAGCAGGGCCCATGGGAACAGGCCCACCTACGAGCAGTACTTC. The chain combines TRBV11-1 with TRBJ2-4, with D possibly TRBD1 on 5 matching bases. Judging by the DNA end, TRBJ2-7 fits better; the J call may be wrong. The CDR3 is made up of 16 amino acids. CDR1 and CDR2 (germline): SGHAT, FQDESV (reference sequence).

Written as DNA, the CDR3 is TGTGCCAGCAGCTTAGAACCCGACGTTACAGAGACCCAGTACTTC. This encodes CASSLEPDVTETQYF. The genes are TRBV7-2 and TRBJ2-5; D ambiguous. V gave up 1 base and J gave up 4 bases, with 13 bases separating them. The CDR3 loop spans 15 amino acids. Germline V gives CDR1 SGHTA, CDR2 FQGNSA.

This clonotype has a handful of counts. The rearrangement uses TRBV4-3 and TRBJ2-5; 7 bases agree with TRBD2. The trim removed 0 bases at V and 5 bases at J, leaving 6 bases unmatched. This CDR3 has 15 amino acids. Per germline, CDR1 LGHNA and CDR2 YSLEER. The chain's CDR3 is CASSQDVGGWETQYF. CDR3 DNA: TGCGCCAGCAGCCAAGATGTGGGAGGGTGGGAGACCCAGTACTTC.

The chain employs TRBV6-6 and TRBJ2-3; possible D gene TRBD2, 5 bases. This CDR3 has 15 residues. Germline CDR1 is MNHNY and CDR2 is SVGAGI (reference sequence). V lost 7 bases to trimming and J lost 0 bases, with 14 bases between them. The CDR3 loop is CASTDPGFSTDTQYF. The CDR3 nucleotides read TGTGCCAGCACTGATCCGGGATTTAGCACAGATACGCAGTATTTT.